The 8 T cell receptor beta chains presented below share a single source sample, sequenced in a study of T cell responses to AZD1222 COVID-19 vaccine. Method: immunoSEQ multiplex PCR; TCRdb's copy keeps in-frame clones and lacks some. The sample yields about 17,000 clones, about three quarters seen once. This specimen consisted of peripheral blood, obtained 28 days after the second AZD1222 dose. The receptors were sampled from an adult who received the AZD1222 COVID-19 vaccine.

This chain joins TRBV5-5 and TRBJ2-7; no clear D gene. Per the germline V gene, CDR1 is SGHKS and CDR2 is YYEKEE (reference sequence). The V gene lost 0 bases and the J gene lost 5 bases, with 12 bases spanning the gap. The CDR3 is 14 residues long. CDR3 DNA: TGTGCCAGCAGCTTGGTTGGGCCCCGGGACGAGCAGTACTTC. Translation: CASSLVGPRDEQYF.

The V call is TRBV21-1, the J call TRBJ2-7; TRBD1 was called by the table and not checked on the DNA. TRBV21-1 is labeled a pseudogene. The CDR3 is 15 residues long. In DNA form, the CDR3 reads TGTGCCAGCCCCACTCGCGGGACAGCTATCTACGAGCAGTACTTC. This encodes CASPTRGTAIYEQYF.

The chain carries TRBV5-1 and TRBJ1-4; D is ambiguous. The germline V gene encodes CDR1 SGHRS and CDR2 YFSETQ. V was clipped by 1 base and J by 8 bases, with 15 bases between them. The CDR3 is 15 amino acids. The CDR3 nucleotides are TGCGCCAGCAGCTTGTTGGAAGGGCAAGGGGAAAAACTGTTTTTT. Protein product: CASSLLEGQGEKLFF.

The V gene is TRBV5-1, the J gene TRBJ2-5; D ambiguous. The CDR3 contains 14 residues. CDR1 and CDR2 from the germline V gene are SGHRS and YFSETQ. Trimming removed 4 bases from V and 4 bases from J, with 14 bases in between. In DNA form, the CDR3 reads TGCGCCAGCAGCCCAAATGGTCGCGGAGAGACCCAGTACTTC. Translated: CASSPNGRGETQYF.

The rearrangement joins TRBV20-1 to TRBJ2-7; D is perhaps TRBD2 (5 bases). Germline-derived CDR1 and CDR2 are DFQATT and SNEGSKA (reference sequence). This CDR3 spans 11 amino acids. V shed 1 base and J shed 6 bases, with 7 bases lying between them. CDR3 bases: TGCAGTGCTAGAGGAGGGAGCGAGCAGTACTTC. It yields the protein CSARGGSEQYF.

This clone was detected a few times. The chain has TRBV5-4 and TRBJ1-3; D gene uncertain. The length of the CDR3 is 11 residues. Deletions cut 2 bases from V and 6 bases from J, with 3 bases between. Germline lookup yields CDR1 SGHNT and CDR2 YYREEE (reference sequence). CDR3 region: CASSFSNTIYF. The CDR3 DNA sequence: TGTGCCAGCAGCTTTTCAAACACCATATATTTT.

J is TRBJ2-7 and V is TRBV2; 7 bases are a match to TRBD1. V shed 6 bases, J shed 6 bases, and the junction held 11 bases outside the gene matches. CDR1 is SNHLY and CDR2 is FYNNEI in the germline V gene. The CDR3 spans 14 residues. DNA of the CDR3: TGTGCCAGCAGCAGCATCAGACAGGGACCCGAGCAGTACTTC. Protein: CASSSIRQGPEQYF.

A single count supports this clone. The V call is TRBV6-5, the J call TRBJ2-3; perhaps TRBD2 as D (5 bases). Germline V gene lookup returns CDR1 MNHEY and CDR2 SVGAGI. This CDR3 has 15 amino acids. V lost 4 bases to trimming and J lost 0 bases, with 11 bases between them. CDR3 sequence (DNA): TGTGCCAGCAGTTTCGGGGAAGCGAGCACAGATACGCAGTATTTT. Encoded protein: CASSFGEASTDTQYF.